This record looks at one T cell receptor beta chain sequence and its context. Its antigen is undetermined. The data were obtained in a study of T cell responses to AZD1222 COVID-19 vaccine. CDR1 is SGHTA and CDR2 is FQGTGA in the germline V gene. The CDR3 spans 16 residues. V was pared by 2 bases and J by 1 base, with 14 bases between. Study-wide findings and caveats: The study reported that nearly half of spike-specific TCRs target unmutated variant regions. With dominance at 160-218 and 743-854, vaccine-associated CD4 TCRs spanned spike. It should be noted that donors were predominantly white British and more often female, and clonal diversity was possibly underestimated. Seropositive at baseline were only a handful of AZD1222 recipients.

Data came from immunoSEQ multiplex PCR; TCRdb stores just in-frame clones and leaves some out. The sample includes under 150,000 clones, more than 90% of them seen just once. Specimen: peripheral blood, collected 28 days after the second AZD1222 dose. The clonotype was recovered from an adult who received the AZD1222 COVID-19 vaccine. The chain carries TRBV7-3 and TRBJ1-1; D gene uncertain. The CDR3 nucleotides read TGTGCCAGCAGCTTACAGGCCCCCGACCGGAACACTGAAGCTTTCTTT. As protein: CASSLQAPDRNTEAFF. Together with reference TRBV7-3 and TRBJ1-1, the CDR3 gives the full variable domain: GAGVSQTPSNKVTEKGKYVELRCDPISGHTALYWYRQSLGQGPEFLIYFQGTGAADDSGLPNDRFFAVRPEGSVSTLKIQRTERGDSAVYLCASSLQAPDRNTEAFFGQGTRLTVV.